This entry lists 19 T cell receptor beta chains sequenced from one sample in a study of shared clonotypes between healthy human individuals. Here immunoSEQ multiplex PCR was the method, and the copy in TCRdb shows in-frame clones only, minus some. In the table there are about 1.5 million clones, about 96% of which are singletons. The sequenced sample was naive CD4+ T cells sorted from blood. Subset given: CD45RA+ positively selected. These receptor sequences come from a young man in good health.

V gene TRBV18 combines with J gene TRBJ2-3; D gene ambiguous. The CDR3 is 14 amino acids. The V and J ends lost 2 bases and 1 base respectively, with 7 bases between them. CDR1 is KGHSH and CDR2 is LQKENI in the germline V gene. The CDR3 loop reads CASSPIHGTDTQYF. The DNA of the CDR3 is TGTGCCAGCTCACCAATCCACGGCACAGATACGCAGTATTTT.

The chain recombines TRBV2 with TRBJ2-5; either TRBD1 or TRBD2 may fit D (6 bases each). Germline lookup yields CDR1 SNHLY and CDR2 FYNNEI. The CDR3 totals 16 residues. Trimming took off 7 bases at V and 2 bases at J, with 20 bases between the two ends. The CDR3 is CASKTSGAPVQETQYF. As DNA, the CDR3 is TGTGCCAGCAAGACTTCGGGGGCGCCAGTGCAAGAGACCCAGTACTTC.

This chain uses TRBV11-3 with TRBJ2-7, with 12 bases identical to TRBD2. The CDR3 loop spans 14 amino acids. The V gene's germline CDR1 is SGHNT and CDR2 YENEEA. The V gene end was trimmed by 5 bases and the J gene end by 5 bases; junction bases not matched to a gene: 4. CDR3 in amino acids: CASSLAGGPNEQYF. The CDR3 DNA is TGTGCCAGCAGCCTAGCGGGAGGGCCTAACGAGCAGTACTTC. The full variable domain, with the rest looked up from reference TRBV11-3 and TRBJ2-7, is EAGVVQSPRYKIIEKKQPVAFWCNPISGHNTLYWYLQNLGQGPELLIRYENEEAVDDSQLPKDRFSAERLKGVDSTLKIQPAELGDSAVYLCASSLAGGPNEQYFGPGTRLTVT.

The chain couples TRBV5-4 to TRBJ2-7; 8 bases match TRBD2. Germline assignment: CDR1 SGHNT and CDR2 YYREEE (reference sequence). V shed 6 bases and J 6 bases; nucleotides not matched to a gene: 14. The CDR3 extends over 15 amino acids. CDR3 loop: CASTSAGGGQGEQYF. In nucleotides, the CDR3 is TGTGCCAGCACCTCCGCGGGGGGCGGCCAGGGCGAGCAGTACTTC.

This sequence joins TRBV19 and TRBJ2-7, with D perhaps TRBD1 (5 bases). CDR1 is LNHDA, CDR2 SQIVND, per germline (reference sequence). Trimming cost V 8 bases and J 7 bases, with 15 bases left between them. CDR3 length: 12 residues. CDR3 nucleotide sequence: TGTGCCAGTGGTTCAGGGCGTGGGGAGCAGTACTTC. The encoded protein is CASGSGRGEQYF.

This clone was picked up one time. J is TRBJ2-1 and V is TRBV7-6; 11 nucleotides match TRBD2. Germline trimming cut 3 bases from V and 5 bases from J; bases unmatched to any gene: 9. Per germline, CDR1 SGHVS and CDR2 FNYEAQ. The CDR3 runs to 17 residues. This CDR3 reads CASSFLTLAGADNEQFF. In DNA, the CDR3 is TGTGCCAGCAGCTTTCTAACACTAGCGGGAGCAGACAATGAGCAGTTCTTC.

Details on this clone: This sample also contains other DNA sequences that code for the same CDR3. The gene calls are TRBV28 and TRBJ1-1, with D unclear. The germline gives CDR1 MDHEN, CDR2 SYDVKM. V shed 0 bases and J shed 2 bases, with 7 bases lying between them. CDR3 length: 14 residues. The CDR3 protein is CASSLWGKNTEAFF. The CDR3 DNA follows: TGTGCCAGCAGTTTATGGGGGAAAAACACTGAAGCTTTCTTT.

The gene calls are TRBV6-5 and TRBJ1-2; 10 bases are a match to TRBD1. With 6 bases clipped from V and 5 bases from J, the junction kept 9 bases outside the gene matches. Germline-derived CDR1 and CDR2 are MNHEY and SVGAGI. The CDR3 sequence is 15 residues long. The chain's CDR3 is CASRGGTGAGYGYTF. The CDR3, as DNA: TGTGCCAGCAGAGGCGGGACAGGGGCGGGGTATGGCTACACCTTC.

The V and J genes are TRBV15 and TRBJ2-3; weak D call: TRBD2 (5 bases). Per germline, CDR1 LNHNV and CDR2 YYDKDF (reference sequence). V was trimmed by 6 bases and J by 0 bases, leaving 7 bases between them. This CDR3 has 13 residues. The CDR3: CATRLDSTDTQYF. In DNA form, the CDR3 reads TGTGCCACCAGACTAGACAGCACAGATACGCAGTATTTT.

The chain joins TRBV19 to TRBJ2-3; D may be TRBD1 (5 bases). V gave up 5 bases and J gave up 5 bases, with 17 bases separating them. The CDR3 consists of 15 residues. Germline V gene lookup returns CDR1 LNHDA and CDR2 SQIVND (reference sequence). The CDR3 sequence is CASSPLGQGKDTQYF. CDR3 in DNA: TGTGCCAGTAGTCCCCTAGGGCAGGGTAAAGATACGCAGTATTTT.

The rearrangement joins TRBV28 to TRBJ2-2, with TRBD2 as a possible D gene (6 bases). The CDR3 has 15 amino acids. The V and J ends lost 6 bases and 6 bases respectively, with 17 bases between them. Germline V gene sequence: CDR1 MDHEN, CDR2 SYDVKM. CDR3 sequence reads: CASSSLGEAAGELFF. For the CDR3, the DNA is TGTGCCAGCAGCTCCCTGGGGGAGGCGGCCGGGGAGCTGTTTTTT. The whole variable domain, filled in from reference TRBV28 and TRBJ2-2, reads DVKVTQSSRYLVKRTGEKVFLECVQDMDHENMFWYRQDPGLGLRLIYFSYDVKMKEKGDIPEGYSVSREKKERFSLILESASTNQTSMYLCASSSLGEAAGELFFGEGSRLTVL.

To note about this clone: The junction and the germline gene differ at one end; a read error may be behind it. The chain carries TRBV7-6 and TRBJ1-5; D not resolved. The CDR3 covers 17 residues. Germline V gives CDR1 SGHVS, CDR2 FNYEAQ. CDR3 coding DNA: TGTGCCAGCAGCTTCACCTTTGTGCAGACGAGGAATCAACCCCAGCATTTT. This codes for CASSFTFVQTRNQPQHF.

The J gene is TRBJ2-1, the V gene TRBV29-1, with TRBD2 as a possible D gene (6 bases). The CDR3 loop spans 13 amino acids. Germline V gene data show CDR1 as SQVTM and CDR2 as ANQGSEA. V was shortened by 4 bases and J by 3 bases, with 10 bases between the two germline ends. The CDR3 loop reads CSVAGRGYNEQFF. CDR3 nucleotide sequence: TGCAGCGTTGCCGGGAGAGGCTACAATGAGCAGTTCTTC.

CDR3 amino acids: CASSDLGLGELFF. CDR3 nucleotides: TGTGCCAGCAGTGACCTAGGACTAGGGGAGCTGTTTTTT. The V and J genes are TRBV6-1 and TRBJ2-2, with a tentative D call TRBD2 (6 bases). Trimming took 3 bases from V and 8 from J, leaving 10 bases between them. This CDR3 is 13 amino acids long. The germline CDR1 and CDR2 sequences are MNHNS and SASEGT.

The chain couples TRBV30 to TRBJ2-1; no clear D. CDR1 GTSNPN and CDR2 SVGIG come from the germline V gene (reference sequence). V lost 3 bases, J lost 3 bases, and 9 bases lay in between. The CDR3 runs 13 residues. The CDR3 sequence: CAWRKGGYNEQFF. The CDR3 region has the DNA TGTGCCTGGAGAAAAGGCGGCTACAATGAGCAGTTCTTC. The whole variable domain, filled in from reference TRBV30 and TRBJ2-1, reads SQTIHQWPATLVQPVGSPLSLECTVEGTSNPNLYWYRQAAGRGLQLLFYSVGIGQISSEVPQNLSASRPQDRQFILSSKKLLLSDSGFYLCAWRKGGYNEQFFGPGTRLTVL.

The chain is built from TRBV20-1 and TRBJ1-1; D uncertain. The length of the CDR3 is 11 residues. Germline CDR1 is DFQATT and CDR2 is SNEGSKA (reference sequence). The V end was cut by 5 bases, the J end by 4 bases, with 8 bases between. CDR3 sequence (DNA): TGCAGTGCTCTGTCGGGCACTGAAGCTTTCTTT. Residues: CSALSGTEAFF.

CDR3 protein: CASSSREVWGYTF. The DNA of the CDR3 is TGTGCCAGCAGCTCCAGGGAAGTGTGGGGCTACACCTTC. J is TRBJ1-2 and V is TRBV5-4; D is possibly TRBD1 (5 bases). V was clipped by 3 bases and J by 8 bases, with 14 bases between them. This CDR3 comprises 13 residues. The germline V gene has CDR1 SGHNT and CDR2 YYREEE (reference sequence). The full variable domain, rest sourced from reference TRBV5-4 and TRBJ1-2, is ETGVTQSPTHLIKTRGQQVTLRCSSQSGHNTVSWYQQALGQGPQFIFQYYREEENGRGNFPPRFSGLQFPNYSSELNVNALELDDSALYLCASSSREVWGYTFGSGTRLTVV.

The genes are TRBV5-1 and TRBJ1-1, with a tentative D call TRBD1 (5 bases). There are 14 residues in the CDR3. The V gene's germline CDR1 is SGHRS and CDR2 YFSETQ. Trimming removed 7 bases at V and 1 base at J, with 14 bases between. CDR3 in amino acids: CASAHGQGNTEAFF. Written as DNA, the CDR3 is TGCGCCAGCGCCCATGGGCAGGGGAACACTGAAGCTTTCTTT. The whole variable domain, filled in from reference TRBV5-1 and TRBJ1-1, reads KAGVTQTPRYLIKTRGQQVTLSCSPISGHRSVSWYQQTPGQGLQFLFEYFSETQRNKGNFPGRFSGRQFSNSRSEMNVSTLELGDSALYLCASAHGQGNTEAFFGQGTRLTVV.

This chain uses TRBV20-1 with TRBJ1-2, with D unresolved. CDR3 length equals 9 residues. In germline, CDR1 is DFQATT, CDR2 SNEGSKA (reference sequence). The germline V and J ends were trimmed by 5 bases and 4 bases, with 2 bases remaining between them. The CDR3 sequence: CSAVYGYTF. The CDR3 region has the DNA TGCAGTGCTGTCTATGGCTACACCTTC.